This TCR beta chain was retrieved from a study of beta chain features in type 1 diabetes (dated by TCRdb to about 2018). In terms of the full investigation: Mean age, gender distribution, total cell number and subset yield were not different between patients and healthy donors. The study compared TCRB repertoires of sorted circulating CD4+ T cell subsets between recently diagnosed type 1 diabetes patients and matched healthy donors. A total of just under 110,000,000 sorted cells were examined across all samples, and RNA yield correlated strongly with the number of cells per subset. Naive and central memory subsets were obtained from all 30 or so donors, but regulatory and stem cell-like memory subsets were isolated from only 8 patients and 8 healthy donors. Broader findings and caveats from the paper: Because cDNA rather than genomic DNA was sequenced, highly expressing activated cells could have been over-represented, although no difference in activation and CD3 levels was found between groups. At VDJ recombination sites, type 1 diabetes patients had fewer insertions and more deleted nucleotides, which implies abnormalities in thymic rearrangement. A moderate but significant shortening of TCRB CDR3 length was observed in type 1 diabetes patients in all four CD4+ subsets. The naive, central memory and regulatory TCRB repertoires appeared to resemble one another more closely among patients than among healthy donors. PCR may preferentially amplify shorter templates, but because patient and control samples were amplified and corrected together, any resulting skew would affect both groups equally. Because the HLA sub-analyses included only small numbers of individuals, any influence of HLA type on TCRB rearrangement was left unresolved.

A single peripheral blood draw of roughly 0.11 L on average was collected from each donor into heparinised tubes. Using a panel that included CD45RO, CCR7, CD25, CD127, CD95 and CD27, naive, central memory, regulatory and stem cell-like memory CD4+ T cells were sorted on a BD FACSAria II. Every sorted population had a purity above 98%. Right away, PBMCs were isolated by Lymphoprep density gradient centrifugation and were stained directly, with no culture step. Samples were stained and sorted in pairs, with one healthy donor and one patient per experiment, so that batch effects were minimized. This clone was counted between two and nine times. The specificity of this receptor is unknown. No much larger clonotype is one base removed from it; base qualities were not supplied. The High Capacity cDNA Reverse Transcription Kit was used to reverse transcribe all of the isolated RNA, meaning that expressed TCRB transcripts were what got sequenced. Naive, central memory and regulatory T cell samples underwent deep immunoSEQ sequencing, averaging about 3.57 million total reads per sample. Sorted cells were lysed in RLT buffer, and RNA was extracted using DNase-treated RNeasy Micro or Mini kits according to cell number. To prevent cross-contamination, every cell subset was processed on its own, while patient and healthy donor samples were processed together. Using the immunoSEQ multiplex PCR, TCRB sequences were amplified from cDNA into 87-bp fragments spanning the CDR3 region. Sequencing of the amplicons was done on the Illumina HiSeq platform. As for how the authors treated the data: PCR bias was computationally corrected using synthetic template baselines, reads within Hamming distance 2 were collapsed, and singletons that could not be merged were discarded. Reads were aligned against IMGT to assign V, D and J genes, CDR3 length and insertions or deletions at six rearrangement sites. Within each subset, clonotype counts were normalized to the number of sorted cells before true diversity and Gini coefficients were calculated with the tcR R package. The overlap coefficient, calculated on TCRB nucleotide sequences, was used to measure repertoire sharing. TCRdb obtained this table from immuneACCESS and retained in-frame rearrangements with V and J assigned. These tables miss some clones; where compared with another copy, unresolved V genes account for less than half of the shortfall, and the remainder is unexplained. D and trimming were read from the DNA, whereas the V and J calls and clone size are those reported in that table. The table for this sample lists approximately 160,000 clones; approximately 8.1% of them were counted only once. The ten largest clonotypes hold approximately 0.65% of the sample.

Its CDR3 holds 12 amino acids, cysteine through phenylalanine. Kept here is only the CDR3 DNA, which spans 36 bases and is read in frame from base 1. CDR1 and CDR2 were assigned from the germline V gene as SNHLY and FYNNEI. For this chain, trimming is 7 bases at the V end and 4 bases at the J end, and the number of junction bases without a gene match is 3. Sample: central memory CD4+ T cells from blood. Recombination linked TRBV2 to TRBJ1-1; 7 bases in between match TRBD1. The TCR comes from a man aged 18 to 29 in good health. The sequence in DNA is TGTGCCAGCATGACAGGGTTCACTGAAGCTTTCTTT. Translated, this is CASMTGFTEAFF.